The present T cell receptor (beta chain) was sequenced within a study of PD-1 blockade in mismatch repair-deficient tumors. Concerning this clone itself: Its antigen is undetermined.

The length of the CDR3 is 12 residues. From germline, CDR1 is MDHEN and CDR2 SYDVKM. Trimming left V 8 bases short and J 4 bases short, with 9 bases between. Points from the study as a whole: After pembrolizumab, tumor-resident clones rose rapidly, then generally contracted before radiologic responses.

Sequencing was performed with immunoSEQ multiplex PCR; in TCRdb, only in-frame clones are kept and a portion is missing. In the table there are 15,000 or so clones, 65% to 85% of which are singletons. All patients were mismatch repair deficient, assessed by either PCR or immunohistochemistry. TCR sequencing covered a few patients who responded to pembrolizumab. The chain couples TRBV28 to TRBJ1-5; D is uncertain. The sample was PBMCs, taken 4 weeks after starting pembrolizumab. The clonotype originates from an adult with mismatch repair-deficient cancer. DNA of the CDR3: TGTGCCAGCGCAGATATTAATCAGCCCCAGCATTTT. Protein: CASADINQPQHF.